The rows below give T cell receptor beta chains drawn from one sample of a study of blood T cell repertoires in COVID-19. Profiling relied on immunoSEQ multiplex PCR, and the TCRdb table lists in-frame clones only, not all of them. The table shows roughly 100,000 clones, with around 92% occurring only once. The sample comprised peripheral blood. All receptors derive from a woman aged 55-69 years with acute or convalescent COVID-19. CDR3s include the opening cysteine and the closing phenylalanine or tryptophan. A D gene is named only where the DNA matches it firmly. For some rows the clone size is stated as once, few or many, or as a class when expanded; others skip it.

CDR3 length | D gene | J gene | clone size | V gene | CDR3 protein | CDR3 DNA
14 | TRBD2 | TRBJ2-1 | NA | TRBV19 | CASSSLAGVDEQFF | TGTGCCAGTAGTTCTCTAGCGGGAGTGGATGAGCAGTTCTTC
15 | TRBD2 | TRBJ2-1 | NA | TRBV6-4 | CASRALAGDYGEQFF | TGTGCCAGCAGAGCTCTAGCGGGAGACTATGGTGAGCAGTTCTTC
15 | TRBD2 | TRBJ2-5 | NA | TRBV18 | CASSPLTSGQETQYF | TGTGCCAGCTCACCACTAACTAGCGGCCAAGAGACCCAGTACTTC
13 | NA | TRBJ1-1 | NA | TRBV19 | CASRDSLNTEAFF | TGTGCCAGTAGGGACAGCTTGAACACTGAAGCTTTCTTT
15 | NA | TRBJ2-3 | NA | TRBV9 | CASSAAAGRTDTQYF | TGTGCCAGCAGCGCCGCGGCTGGGAGGACAGATACGCAGTATTTT
15 | TRBD1 | TRBJ1-2 | NA | TRBV30 | CAWKKQGALNYGYTF | TGTGCCTGGAAAAAACAGGGGGCCCTAAACTATGGCTACACCTTC
17 | NA | TRBJ1-3 | NA | TRBV11-3 | CASSLHSTTGGSNTIYF | TGTGCCAGCAGCTTACACTCCACCACCGGGGGGTCCAACACCATATATTTT
17 | TRBD1 | TRBJ1-4 | NA | TRBV19 | CASSRQGAQSANEKLFF | TGTGCCAGTAGTAGACAGGGGGCGCAGAGTGCTAATGAAAAACTGTTTTTT
15 | TRBD2 | TRBJ2-3 | few | TRBV29-1 | CSAPPLAGSWDTQYF | TGCAGCGCCCCCCCGCTAGCGGGATCTTGGGATACGCAGTATTTT
15 | TRBD2 | TRBJ2-7 | NA | TRBV5-1 | CASSLVSSGSNEQYF | TGCGCCAGCAGCTTGGTTTCTAGCGGGAGTAACGAGCAGTACTTC
14 | NA | TRBJ1-5 | NA | TRBV3-1/TRBV3-2 | CASSPNRVGQPQHF | TGTGCCAGCAGCCCAAACAGGGTCGGGCAGCCCCAGCATTTT
15 | NA | TRBJ2-3 | NA | TRBV4-1 | CASSQATGGTDTQYF | TGCGCCAGCAGCCAAGCGACGGGGGGCACAGATACGCAGTATTTT
15 | NA | TRBJ1-2 | NA | TRBV4-2 | CASSQDSVANYGYTF | TGTGCCAGCAGCCAAGATTCGGTAGCTAACTATGGCTACACCTTC
13 | NA | TRBJ2-2 | NA | TRBV19 | CASRDSIPGELFF | TGTGCCAGTCGGGATAGTATTCCCGGGGAGCTGTTTTTT
18 | NA | TRBJ2-1 | once | TRBV12-2 | CASRLAKSGLAGGDEQFF | TGTGCAAGTCGCTTAGCAAAATCCGGACTAGCGGGGGGGGATGAGCAGTTCTTC
13 | NA | TRBJ1-1 | NA | TRBV10-3 | CAIRTDLNTEAFF | TGTGCCATCAGGACAGATCTGAACACTGAAGCTTTCTTT
14 | NA | TRBJ1-5 | NA | TRBV19 | CASTTGQSNQPQHF | TGTGCCAGTACTACCGGACAAAGCAATCAGCCCCAGCATTTT
14 | NA | TRBJ1-1 | few | TRBV28 | CASSPTVYDTEAFF | TGTGCCAGCAGCCCTACAGTTTATGACACTGAAGCTTTCTTT
18 | TRBD1 | TRBJ2-6 | once | TRBV9 | CASSGGQGRPSGANVLTF | TGTGCCAGCAGCGGCGGACAGGGCCGACCTTCCGGGGCCAACGTCCTGACTTTC
14 | TRBD2 | TRBJ2-1 | NA | TRBV5-1 | CASSLGTRTDEQFF | TGCGCCAGCAGCTTGGGGACTAGAACCGATGAGCAGTTCTTC
15 | TRBD2 | TRBJ2-7 | NA | TRBV27 | CASSLSLAGAYEQYF | TGTGCCAGCAGTTTATCACTAGCGGGGGCCTACGAGCAGTACTTC
16 | TRBD2 | TRBJ2-1 | NA | TRBV30 | CAWSRRASGRFHEQFF | TGTGCCTGGAGTAGAAGGGCTAGCGGGAGGTTCCATGAGCAGTTCTTC
15 | NA | TRBJ2-1 | NA | TRBV3-1/TRBV3-2 | CASSPQGGISGEQFF | TGTGCCAGCAGCCCCCAAGGGGGAATTTCGGGTGAGCAGTTCTTC
15 | NA | TRBJ1-6 | NA | TRBV6-5 | CASSGGRTYNSPLHF | TGTGCCAGCTCCGGGGGTCGGACCTATAATTCACCCCTCCACTTT
16 | TRBD1 | TRBJ1-1 | NA | TRBV5-4 | CASSVAYRGRGTEAFF | TGTGCCAGCAGCGTAGCCTACAGGGGGCGCGGCACTGAAGCTTTCTTT
11 | NA | TRBJ1-2 | once | TRBV30 | CAWSVLSGYTF | TGTGCCTGGAGTGTACTTTCTGGCTACACCTTC
15 | TRBD2 | TRBJ2-1 | NA | TRBV3-1/TRBV3-2 | CASSLVAGGGGEQFF | TGTGCCAGCAGCCTCGTAGCGGGAGGGGGCGGTGAGCAGTTCTTC
14 | NA | TRBJ1-3 | NA | TRBV5-1 | CASSLKGPGNTIYF | TGCGCCAGCAGCTTGAAGGGGCCAGGAAACACCATATATTTT
15 | NA | TRBJ2-1 | NA | TRBV3-1/TRBV3-2 | CASSRAASRISEQFF | TGTGCCAGCAGCAGGGCGGCTAGCAGAATTAGTGAGCAGTTCTTC
14 | TRBD1 | TRBJ1-2 | NA | TRBV4-2 | CASSQPTGTVGYTF | TGTGCCAGCAGCCAACCGACAGGGACCGTCGGCTACACCTTC
14 | TRBD2 | TRBJ2-7 | once | TRBV9 | CASSRAGGRNEQYF | TGTGCCAGCAGCCGAGCGGGAGGGAGGAACGAGCAGTACTTC
15 | NA | TRBJ2-5 | NA | TRBV24-1 | CATSDPYSPQETQYF | TGTGCCACCAGTGACCCTTATAGTCCACAAGAGACCCAGTACTTC
13 | NA | TRBJ2-1 | NA | TRBV6-5 | CASSYPGQNEQFF | TGTGCCAGCAGTTATCCCGGACAGAATGAGCAGTTCTTC
13 | NA | TRBJ2-3 | once | TRBV6-5 | CASNGGHTDTQYF | TGTGCCAGCAACGGGGGGCACACAGATACGCAGTATTTT
14 | TRBD1 | TRBJ2-5 | NA | TRBV9 | CASSARTGLETQYF | TGTGCCAGCAGCGCCAGGACAGGTCTGGAGACCCAGTACTTC
14 | NA | TRBJ1-3 | NA | TRBV6-1 | CASSESGSKNTIYF | TGTGCCAGCAGTGAATCGGGATCAAAAAACACCATATATTTT
14 | NA | TRBJ1-1 | NA | TRBV19 | CASSPGDGNTEAFF | TGTGCCAGTAGTCCAGGGGATGGGAACACTGAAGCTTTCTTT
11 | TRBD1 | TRBJ1-1 | NA | TRBV6-5 | CASRNRGTAFF | TGTGCCAGCCGGAACAGGGGGACAGCTTTCTTT
15 | TRBD2 | TRBJ2-5 | NA | TRBV3-1/TRBV3-2 | CASSQTGGLVETQYF | TGTGCCAGCAGCCAAACGGGAGGACTGGTCGAGACCCAGTACTTC
13 | NA | TRBJ1-1 | NA | TRBV29-1 | CSSQSRENTEAFF | TGCAGCTCACAGAGCCGGGAGAACACTGAAGCTTTCTTT
15 | NA | TRBJ2-3 | NA | TRBV6-6 | CASSLPRGDDGTQYF | TGTGCCAGCAGCCTCCCGCGCGGGGACGACGGTACGCAGTATTTT
16 | TRBD1 | TRBJ2-4 | NA | TRBV24-1 | CATSADRGAAKNIQYF | TGTGCCACCAGTGCAGACAGGGGGGCAGCCAAAAACATTCAGTACTTC
14 | TRBD1 | TRBJ2-5 | NA | TRBV2 | CASRRTGGLETQYF | TGTGCCAGCAGGAGGACAGGGGGCTTGGAGACCCAGTACTTC
14 | NA | TRBJ2-1 | NA | TRBV9 | CASSVAGVGNEQFF | TGTGCCAGCAGCGTAGCCGGAGTTGGGAATGAGCAGTTCTTC
16 | TRBD2 | TRBJ2-7 | few | TRBV7-9 | CASSYDLTSSAYEQYF | TGTGCCAGCAGCTATGACTTGACTAGCAGTGCCTACGAGCAGTACTTC
15 | NA | TRBJ2-3 | NA | TRBV28 | CASSEGGLRTDTQYF | TGTGCCAGCAGTGAGGGTGGACTGCGCACAGATACGCAGTATTTT
13 | NA | TRBJ1-2 | NA | TRBV27 | CASGNTRYHGYTF | TGTGCCAGCGGAAACACGCGGTACCATGGCTACACCTTC
14 | TRBD1 | TRBJ1-2 | NA | TRBV19 | CASTIQGARDGYTF | TGTGCCAGTACCATACAGGGGGCCCGGGATGGCTACACCTTC
17 | TRBD2 | TRBJ2-5 | NA | TRBV3-1/TRBV3-2 | CASSQEGASGRYETQYF | TGTGCCAGCAGCCAAGAGGGGGCCAGCGGGAGGTATGAGACCCAGTACTTC
14 | NA | TRBJ2-3 | NA | TRBV6-5 | CASKGSGGTDTQYF | TGTGCCAGCAAAGGGAGCGGAGGCACAGATACGCAGTATTTT
17 | NA | TRBJ2-1 | NA | TRBV24-1 | CATSDFPYPGLKDEQFF | TGTGCCACCAGTGATTTCCCATACCCGGGACTTAAGGATGAGCAGTTCTTC
11 | NA | TRBJ1-1 | NA | TRBV20-1 | CSARGALEAFF | TGCAGTGCTAGAGGCGCTCTTGAAGCTTTCTTT
17 | NA | TRBJ2-2 | NA | TRBV7-8 | CASSLAQSGVGTGELFF | TGTGCCAGCAGCTTAGCGCAGTCGGGAGTAGGCACCGGGGAGCTGTTTTTT